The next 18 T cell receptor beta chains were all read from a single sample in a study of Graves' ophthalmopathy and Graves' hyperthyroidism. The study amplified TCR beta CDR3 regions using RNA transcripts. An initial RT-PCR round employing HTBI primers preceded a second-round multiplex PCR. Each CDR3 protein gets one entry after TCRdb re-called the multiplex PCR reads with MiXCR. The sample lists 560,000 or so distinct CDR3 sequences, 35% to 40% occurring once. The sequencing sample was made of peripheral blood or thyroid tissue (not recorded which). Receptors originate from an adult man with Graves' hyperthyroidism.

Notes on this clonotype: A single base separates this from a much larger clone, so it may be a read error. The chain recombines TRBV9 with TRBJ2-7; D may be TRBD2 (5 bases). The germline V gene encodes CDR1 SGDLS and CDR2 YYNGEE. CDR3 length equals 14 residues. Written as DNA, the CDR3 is TGTGCCAGCAGCGTAGGGGATCAAGACTACGGGCAGTACTTC. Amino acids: CASSVGDQDYGQYF. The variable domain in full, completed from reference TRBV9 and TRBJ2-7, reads DSGVTQTPKHLITATGQRVTLRCSPRSGDLSVYWYQQSLDQGLQFLIQYYNGEERAKGNILERFSAQQFPDLHSELNLSSLELGDSALYFCASSVGDQDYGQYFGPGTRLTVT.

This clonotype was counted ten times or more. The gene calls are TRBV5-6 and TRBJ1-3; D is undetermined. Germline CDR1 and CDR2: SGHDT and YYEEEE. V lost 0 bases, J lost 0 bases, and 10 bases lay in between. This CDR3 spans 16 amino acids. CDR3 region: CASSLVGGVSGNTIYF. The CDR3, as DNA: TGTGCCAGCAGCTTGGTCGGCGGAGTCTCTGGAAACACCATATATTTT.

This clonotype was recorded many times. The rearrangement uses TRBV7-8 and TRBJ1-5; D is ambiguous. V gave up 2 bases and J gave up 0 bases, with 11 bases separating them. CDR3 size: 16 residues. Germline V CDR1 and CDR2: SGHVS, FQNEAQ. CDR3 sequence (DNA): TGTGCCAGCAGCTTAAAGGCCGCTTATAGCAATCAGCCCCAGCATTTT. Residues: CASSLKAAYSNQPQHF.

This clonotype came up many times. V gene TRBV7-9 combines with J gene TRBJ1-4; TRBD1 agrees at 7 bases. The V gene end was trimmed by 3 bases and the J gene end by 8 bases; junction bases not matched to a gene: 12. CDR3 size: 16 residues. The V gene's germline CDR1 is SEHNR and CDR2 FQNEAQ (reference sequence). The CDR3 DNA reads TGTGCCAGCAGCTTTGGTGCCCTGACAGGGCAGGAAAAACTGTTTTTT. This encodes CASSFGALTGQEKLFF.

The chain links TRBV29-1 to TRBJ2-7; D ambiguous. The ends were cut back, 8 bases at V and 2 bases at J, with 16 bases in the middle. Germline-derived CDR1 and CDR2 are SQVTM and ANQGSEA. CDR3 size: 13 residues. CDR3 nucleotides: TGCAGCAGTGAATGGGCAGGCGCCTACGAGCAGTACTTC. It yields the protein CSSEWAGAYEQYF.

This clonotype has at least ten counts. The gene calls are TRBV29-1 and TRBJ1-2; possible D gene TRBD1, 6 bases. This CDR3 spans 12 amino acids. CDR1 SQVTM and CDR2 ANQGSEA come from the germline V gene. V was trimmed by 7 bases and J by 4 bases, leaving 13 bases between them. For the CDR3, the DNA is TGCAGCGGTAGCACAGGGTCCTATGGCTACACCTTC. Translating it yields CSGSTGSYGYTF.

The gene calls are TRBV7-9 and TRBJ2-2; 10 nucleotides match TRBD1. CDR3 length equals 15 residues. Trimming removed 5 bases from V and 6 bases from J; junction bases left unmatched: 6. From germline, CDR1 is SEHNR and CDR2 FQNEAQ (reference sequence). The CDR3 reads CASSTRDRGSGELFF. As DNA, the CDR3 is TGTGCCAGCAGCACCAGGGACAGGGGTTCCGGGGAGCTGTTTTTT.

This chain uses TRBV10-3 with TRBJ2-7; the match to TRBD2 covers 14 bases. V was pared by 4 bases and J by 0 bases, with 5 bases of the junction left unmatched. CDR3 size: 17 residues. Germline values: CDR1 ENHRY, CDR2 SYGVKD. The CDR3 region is CAISAGTSGGRSYEQYF. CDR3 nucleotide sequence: TGTGCCATCAGTGCCGGGACTAGCGGGGGCCGCTCCTACGAGCAGTACTTC.

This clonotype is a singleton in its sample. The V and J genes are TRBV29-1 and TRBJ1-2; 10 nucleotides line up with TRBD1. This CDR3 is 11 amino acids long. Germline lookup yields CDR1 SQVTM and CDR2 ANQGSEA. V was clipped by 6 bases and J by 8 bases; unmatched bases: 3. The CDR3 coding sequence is TGCAGCGTGACAGGGGGCGACGGCTACACCTTC. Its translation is CSVTGGDGYTF.

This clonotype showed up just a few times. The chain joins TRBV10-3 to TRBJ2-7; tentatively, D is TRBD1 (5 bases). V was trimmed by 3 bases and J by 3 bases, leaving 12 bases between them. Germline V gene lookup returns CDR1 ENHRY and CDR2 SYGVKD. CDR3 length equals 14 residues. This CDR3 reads CAISDVRGHYEQYF. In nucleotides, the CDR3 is TGTGCCATCAGTGACGTTAGAGGACACTACGAGCAGTACTTC.

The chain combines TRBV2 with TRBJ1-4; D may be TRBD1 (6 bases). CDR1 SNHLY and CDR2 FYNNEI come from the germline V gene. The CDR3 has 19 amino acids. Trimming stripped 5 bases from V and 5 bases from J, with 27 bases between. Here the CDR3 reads CASSLYRAGRPGANEKLFF. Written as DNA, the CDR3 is TGTGCCAGCAGTTTATACCGAGCGGGAAGACCGGGGGCAAATGAAAAACTGTTTTTT.

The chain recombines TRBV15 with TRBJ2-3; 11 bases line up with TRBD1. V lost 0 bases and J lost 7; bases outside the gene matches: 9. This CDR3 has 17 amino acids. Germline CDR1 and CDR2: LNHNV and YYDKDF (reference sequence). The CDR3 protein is CATSRERTGGLRNTQYF. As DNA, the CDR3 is TGTGCCACCAGCAGAGAAAGGACAGGGGGCTTGAGGAATACGCAGTATTTT.

This chain's CDR3 is CAIRTDTSYEQYF. The CDR3 DNA reads TGTGCCATCAGAACTGATACCTCCTACGAGCAGTACTTC. This sequence joins TRBV10-3 and TRBJ2-7; no definite D call. The CDR3 is 13 residues long. Germline-derived CDR1 and CDR2 are ENHRY and SYGVKD. V lost 6 bases to trimming and J lost 0 bases, with 9 bases between them.

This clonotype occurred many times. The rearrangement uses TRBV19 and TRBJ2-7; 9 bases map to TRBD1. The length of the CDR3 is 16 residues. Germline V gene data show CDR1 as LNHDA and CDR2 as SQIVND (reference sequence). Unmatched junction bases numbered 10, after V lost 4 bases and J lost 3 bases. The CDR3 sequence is CASSTGQGIRDYEQYF. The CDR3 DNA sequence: TGTGCCAGTAGTACGGGACAGGGCATAAGAGACTACGAGCAGTACTTC.

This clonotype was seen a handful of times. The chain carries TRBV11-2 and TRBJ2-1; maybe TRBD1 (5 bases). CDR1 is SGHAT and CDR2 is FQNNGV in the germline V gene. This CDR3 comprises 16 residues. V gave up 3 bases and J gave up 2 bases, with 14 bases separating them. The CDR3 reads CASSFLPGWPYNEQFF. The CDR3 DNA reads TGTGCCAGCAGCTTCCTCCCAGGGTGGCCCTACAATGAGCAGTTCTTC.

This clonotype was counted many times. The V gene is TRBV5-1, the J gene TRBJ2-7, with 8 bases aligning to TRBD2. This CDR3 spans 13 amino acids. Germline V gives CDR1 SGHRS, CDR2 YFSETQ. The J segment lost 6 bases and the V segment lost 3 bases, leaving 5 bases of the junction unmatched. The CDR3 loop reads CASSSTTSGEQYF. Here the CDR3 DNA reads TGCGCCAGCAGCTCGACAACTAGCGGCGAGCAGTACTTC.

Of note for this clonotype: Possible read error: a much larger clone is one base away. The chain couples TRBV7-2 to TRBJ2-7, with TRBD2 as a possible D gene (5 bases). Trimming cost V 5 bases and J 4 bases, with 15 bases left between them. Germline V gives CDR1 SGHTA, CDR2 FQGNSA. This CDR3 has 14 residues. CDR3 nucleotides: TGTGCCAGCAGCCTTTTCGAGGGAACGTACGAGCAGTACTTC. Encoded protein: CASSLFEGTYEQYF.

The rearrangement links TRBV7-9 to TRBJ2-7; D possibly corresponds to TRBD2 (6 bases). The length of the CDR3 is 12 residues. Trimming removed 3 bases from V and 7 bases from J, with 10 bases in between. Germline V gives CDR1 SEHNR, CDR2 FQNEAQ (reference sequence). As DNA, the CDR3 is TGTGCCAGCAGCTTGGATGGGGGGGAGCAGTACTTC. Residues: CASSLDGGEQYF.